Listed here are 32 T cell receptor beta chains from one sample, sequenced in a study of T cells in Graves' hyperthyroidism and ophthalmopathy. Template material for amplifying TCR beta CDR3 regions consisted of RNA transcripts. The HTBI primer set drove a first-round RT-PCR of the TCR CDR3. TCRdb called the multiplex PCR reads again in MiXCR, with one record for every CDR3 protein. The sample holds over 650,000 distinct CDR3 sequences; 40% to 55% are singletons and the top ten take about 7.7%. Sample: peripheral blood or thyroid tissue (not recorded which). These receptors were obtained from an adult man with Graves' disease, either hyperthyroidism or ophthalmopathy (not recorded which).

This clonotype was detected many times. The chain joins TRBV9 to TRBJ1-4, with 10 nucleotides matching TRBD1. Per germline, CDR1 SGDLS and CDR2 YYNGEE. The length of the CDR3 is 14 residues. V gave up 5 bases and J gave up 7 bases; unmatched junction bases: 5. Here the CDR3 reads CASSETGGGEKLFF. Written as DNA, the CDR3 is TGTGCCAGCAGTGAGACAGGGGGCGGTGAAAAACTGTTTTTT.

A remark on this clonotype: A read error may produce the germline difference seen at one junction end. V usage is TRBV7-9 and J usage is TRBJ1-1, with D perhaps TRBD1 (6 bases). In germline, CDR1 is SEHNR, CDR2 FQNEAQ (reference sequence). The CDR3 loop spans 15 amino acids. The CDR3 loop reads CAGSPPQGLNTEAFF. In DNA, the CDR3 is TGTGCCGGCAGCCCACCACAGGGTTTGAACACTGAAGCTTTCTTT.

The CDR3 coding sequence is TGTGCCAGCAGCGTAGGCCGACTCTATGGCTACACCTTC. It yields the protein CASSVGRLYGYTF. V gene TRBV9 combines with J gene TRBJ1-2; D remains unclear. Per the germline V gene, CDR1 is SGDLS and CDR2 is YYNGEE. With 0 bases removed from V and 4 bases from J, the gap between germline ends came to 7 bases. The CDR3 consists of 13 residues.

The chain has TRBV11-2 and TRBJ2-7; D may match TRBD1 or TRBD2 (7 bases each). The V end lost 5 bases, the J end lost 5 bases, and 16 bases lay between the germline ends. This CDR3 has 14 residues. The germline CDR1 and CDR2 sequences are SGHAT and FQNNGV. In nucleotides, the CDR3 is TGTGCCAGCAGCGTACAGGGGAGGGGGGACGAGCAGTACTTC. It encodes CASSVQGRGDEQYF.

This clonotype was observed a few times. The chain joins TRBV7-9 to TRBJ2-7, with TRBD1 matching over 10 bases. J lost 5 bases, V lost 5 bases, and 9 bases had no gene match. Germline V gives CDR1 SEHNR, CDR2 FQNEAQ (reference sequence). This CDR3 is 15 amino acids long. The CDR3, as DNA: TGTGCCAGCAGCAGAAGGGGACAGGGGCCTAACGAGCAGTACTTC. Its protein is CASSRRGQGPNEQYF. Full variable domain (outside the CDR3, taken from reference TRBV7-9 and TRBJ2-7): DTGVSQNPRHKITKRGQNVTFRCDPISEHNRLYWYRQTLGQGPEFLTYFQNEAQLEKSRLLSDRFSAERPKGSFSTLEIQRTEQGDSAMYLCASSRRGQGPNEQYFGPGTRLTVT.

The CDR3 coding sequence is TGCGCCAGCAGCTTGGAGCGGGGCAGGGCGACTGAAGCTTTCTTT. Translation gives CASSLERGRATEAFF. The chain recombines TRBV5-1 with TRBJ1-1; possibly TRBD1 for D (5 bases). The V and J ends lost 0 bases and 5 bases respectively, with 14 bases between them. The germline V gene has CDR1 SGHRS and CDR2 YFSETQ. The CDR3 runs 15 residues.

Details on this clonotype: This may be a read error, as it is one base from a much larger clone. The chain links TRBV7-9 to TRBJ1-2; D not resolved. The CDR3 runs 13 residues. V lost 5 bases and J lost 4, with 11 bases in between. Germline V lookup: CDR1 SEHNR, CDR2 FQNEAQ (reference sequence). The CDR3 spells CASSVTQVYGYTF. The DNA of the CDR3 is TGTGCCAGCAGCGTGACACAAGTCTATGGCTACACCTTC.

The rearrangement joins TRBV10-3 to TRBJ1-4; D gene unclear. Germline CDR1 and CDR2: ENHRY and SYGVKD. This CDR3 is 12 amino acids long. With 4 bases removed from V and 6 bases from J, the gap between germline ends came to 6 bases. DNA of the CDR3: TGTGCCATCAGTGTAGGAGATGAAAAACTGTTTTTT. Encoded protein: CAISVGDEKLFF.

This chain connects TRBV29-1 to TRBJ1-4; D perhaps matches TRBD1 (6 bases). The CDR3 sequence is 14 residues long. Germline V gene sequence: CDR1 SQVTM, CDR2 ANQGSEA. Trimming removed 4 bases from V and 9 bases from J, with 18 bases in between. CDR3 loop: CSVGFGGVGQKLFF. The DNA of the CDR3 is TGCAGCGTTGGGTTTGGGGGCGTGGGTCAAAAACTGTTTTTT.

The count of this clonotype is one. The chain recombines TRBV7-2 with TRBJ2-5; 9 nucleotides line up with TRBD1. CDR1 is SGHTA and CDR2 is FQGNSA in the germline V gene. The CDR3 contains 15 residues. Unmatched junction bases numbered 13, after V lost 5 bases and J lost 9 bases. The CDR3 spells CASSPTTGGTLAQYF. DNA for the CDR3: TGTGCCAGCAGCCCGACGACAGGGGGAACGCTGGCCCAGTACTTC.

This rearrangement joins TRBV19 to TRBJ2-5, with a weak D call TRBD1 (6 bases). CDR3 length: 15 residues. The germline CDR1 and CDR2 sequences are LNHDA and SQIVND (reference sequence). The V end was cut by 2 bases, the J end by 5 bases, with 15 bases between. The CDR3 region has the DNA TGTGCCAGTAGTATAACTCGACAGGCGGCTGAGACCCAGTACTTC. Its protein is CASSITRQAAETQYF.

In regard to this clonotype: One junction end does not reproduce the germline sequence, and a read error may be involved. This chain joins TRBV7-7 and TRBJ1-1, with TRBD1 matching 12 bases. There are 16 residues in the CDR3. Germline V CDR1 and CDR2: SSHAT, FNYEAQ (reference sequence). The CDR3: CASSAGTGGAFTEAFF. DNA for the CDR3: TGTGCTAGCAGTGCCGGGACAGGGGGCGCATTCACTGAAGCTTTCTTT.

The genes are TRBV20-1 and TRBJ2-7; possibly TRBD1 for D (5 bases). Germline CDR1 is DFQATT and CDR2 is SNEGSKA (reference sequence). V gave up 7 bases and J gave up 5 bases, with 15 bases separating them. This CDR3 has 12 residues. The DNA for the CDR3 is TGCAGTGGGCGTCAGGGTACCAACGAGCAGTACTTC. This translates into CSGRQGTNEQYF.

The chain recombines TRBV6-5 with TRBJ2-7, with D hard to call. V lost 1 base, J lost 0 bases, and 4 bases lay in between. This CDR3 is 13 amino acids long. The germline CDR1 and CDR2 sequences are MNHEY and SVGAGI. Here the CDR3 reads CASSYYGSYEQYF. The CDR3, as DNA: TGTGCCAGCAGTTACTACGGCTCCTACGAGCAGTACTTC.

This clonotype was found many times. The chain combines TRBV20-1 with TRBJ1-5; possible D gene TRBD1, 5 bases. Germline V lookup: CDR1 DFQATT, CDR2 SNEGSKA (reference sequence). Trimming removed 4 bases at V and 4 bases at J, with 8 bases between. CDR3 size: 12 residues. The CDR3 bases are TGCAGTGCTACGGGGGGAAATCAGCCCCAGCATTTT. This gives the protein CSATGGNQPQHF.

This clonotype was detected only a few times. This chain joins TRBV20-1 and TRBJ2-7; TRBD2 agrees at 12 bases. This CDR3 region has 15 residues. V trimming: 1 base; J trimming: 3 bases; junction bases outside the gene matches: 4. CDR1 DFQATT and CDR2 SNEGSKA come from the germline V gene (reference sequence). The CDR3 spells CSARGLAGVYYEQYF. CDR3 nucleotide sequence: TGCAGTGCTAGAGGACTAGCGGGGGTCTACTACGAGCAGTACTTC.

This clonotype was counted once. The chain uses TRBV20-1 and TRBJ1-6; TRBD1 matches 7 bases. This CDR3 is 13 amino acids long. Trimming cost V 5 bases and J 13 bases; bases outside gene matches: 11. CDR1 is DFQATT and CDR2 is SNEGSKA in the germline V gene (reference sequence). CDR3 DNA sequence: TGCAGTGCTCTCACTGACAGGGATCAGCCCCTCCACTTT. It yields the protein CSALTDRDQPLHF.

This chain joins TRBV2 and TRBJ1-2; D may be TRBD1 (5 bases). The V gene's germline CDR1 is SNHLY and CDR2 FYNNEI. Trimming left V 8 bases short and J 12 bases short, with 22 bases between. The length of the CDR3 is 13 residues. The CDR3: CASEGMTAGGNTF. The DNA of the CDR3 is TGTGCCAGCGAGGGGATGACAGCGGGAGGAAACACCTTC.

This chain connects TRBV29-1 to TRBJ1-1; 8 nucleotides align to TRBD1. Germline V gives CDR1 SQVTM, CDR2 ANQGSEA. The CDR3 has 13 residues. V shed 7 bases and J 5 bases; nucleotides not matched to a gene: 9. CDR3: CSGKTGGGTEAFF. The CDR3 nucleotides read TGCAGCGGGAAAACAGGGGGGGGAACTGAAGCTTTCTTT.

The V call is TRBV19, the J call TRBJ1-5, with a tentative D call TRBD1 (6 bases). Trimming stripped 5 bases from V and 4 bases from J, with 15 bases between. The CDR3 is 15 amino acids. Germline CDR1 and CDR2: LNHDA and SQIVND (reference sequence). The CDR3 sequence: CASSSQGTHNQPQHF. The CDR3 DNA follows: TGTGCCAGTAGTTCCCAGGGGACCCATAATCAGCCCCAGCATTTT.

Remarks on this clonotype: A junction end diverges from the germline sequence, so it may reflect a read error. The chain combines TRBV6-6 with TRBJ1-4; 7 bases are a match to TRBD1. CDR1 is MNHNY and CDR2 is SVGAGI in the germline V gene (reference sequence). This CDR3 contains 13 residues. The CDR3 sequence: CAISQQGIGKLFF. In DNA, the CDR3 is TGTGCCATCAGTCAACAGGGGATTGGAAAACTGTTTTTT.

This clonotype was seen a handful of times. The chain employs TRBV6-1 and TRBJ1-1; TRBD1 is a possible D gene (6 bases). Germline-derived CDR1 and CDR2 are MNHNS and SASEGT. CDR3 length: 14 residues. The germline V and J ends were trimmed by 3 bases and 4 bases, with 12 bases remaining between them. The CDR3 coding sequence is TGTGCCAGCAGTGACCAGGGGATGGGCACTGAAGCTTTCTTT. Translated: CASSDQGMGTEAFF.

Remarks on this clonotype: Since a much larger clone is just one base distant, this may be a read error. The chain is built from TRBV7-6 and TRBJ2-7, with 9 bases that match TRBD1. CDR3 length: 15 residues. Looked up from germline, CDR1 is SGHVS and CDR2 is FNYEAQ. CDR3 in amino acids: CASSLGQGKGCEQYF. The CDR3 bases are TGTGCTAGCAGCTTAGGACAGGGGAAGGGCTGCGAGCAGTACTTC.

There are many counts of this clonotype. The CDR3 is CASSPAGAPTEAFF. In DNA, the CDR3 is TGTGCCAGCAGCCCAGCAGGAGCGCCAACTGAAGCTTTCTTT. The chain links TRBV7-6 to TRBJ1-1; D is unresolved. Trimming removed 5 bases from V and 5 bases from J, with 15 bases in between. The CDR3 extends over 14 amino acids. In germline, CDR1 is SGHVS, CDR2 FNYEAQ.

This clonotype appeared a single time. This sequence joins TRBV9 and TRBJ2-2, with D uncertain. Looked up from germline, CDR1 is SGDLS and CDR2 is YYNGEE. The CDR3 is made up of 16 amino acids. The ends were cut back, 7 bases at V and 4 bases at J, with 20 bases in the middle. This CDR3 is CASSTQADLRTGELFF. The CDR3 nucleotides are TGTGCCAGCTCTACCCAGGCCGATCTACGCACCGGGGAGCTGTTTTTT.

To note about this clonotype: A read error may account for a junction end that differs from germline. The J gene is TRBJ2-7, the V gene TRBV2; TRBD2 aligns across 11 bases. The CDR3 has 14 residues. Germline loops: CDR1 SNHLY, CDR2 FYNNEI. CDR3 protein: CAGSSGTSGYEQYF. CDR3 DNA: TGTGCCGGCAGCTCAGGGACTAGCGGCTACGAGCAGTACTTC. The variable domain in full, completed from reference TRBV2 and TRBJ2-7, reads EPEVTQTPSHQVTQMGQEVILRCVPISNHLYFYWYRQILGQKVEFLVSFYNNEISEKSEIFDDQFSVERPDGSNFTLKIRSTKLEDSAMYFCAGSSGTSGYEQYFGPGTRLTVT.

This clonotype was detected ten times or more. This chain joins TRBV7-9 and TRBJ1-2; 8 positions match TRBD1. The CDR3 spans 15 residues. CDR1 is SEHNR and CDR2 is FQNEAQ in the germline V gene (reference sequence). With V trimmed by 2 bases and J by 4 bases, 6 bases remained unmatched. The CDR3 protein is CASSLLGQGFYGYTF. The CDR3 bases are TGTGCCAGCAGCTTACTCGGACAGGGATTCTATGGCTACACCTTC. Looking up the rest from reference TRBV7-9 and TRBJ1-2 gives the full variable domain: DTGVSQNPRHKITKRGQNVTFRCDPISEHNRLYWYRQTLGQGPEFLTYFQNEAQLEKSRLLSDRFSAERPKGSFSTLEIQRTEQGDSAMYLCASSLLGQGFYGYTFGSGTRLTVV.

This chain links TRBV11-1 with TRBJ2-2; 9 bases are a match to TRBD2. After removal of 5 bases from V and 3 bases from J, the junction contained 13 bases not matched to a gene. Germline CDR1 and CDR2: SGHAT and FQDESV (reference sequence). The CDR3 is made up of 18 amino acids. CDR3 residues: CASSLSTGTSQDTGELFF. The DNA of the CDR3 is TGTGCCAGCAGCCTAAGCACCGGGACTAGCCAGGACACCGGGGAGCTGTTTTTT. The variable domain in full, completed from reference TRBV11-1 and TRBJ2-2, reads EAEVAQSPRYKITEKSQAVAFWCDPISGHATLYWYRQILGQGPELLVQFQDESVVDDSQLPKDRFSAERLKGVDSTLKIQPAELGDSAMYLCASSLSTGTSQDTGELFFGEGSRLTVL.

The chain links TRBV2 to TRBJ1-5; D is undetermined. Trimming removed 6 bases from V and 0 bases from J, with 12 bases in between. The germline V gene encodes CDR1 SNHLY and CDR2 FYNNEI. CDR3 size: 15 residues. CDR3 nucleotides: TGTGCCAGCAGCCAATACCCTGGTAGCAATCAGCCCCAGCATTTT. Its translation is CASSQYPGSNQPQHF. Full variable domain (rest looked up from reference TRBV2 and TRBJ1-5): EPEVTQTPSHQVTQMGQEVILRCVPISNHLYFYWYRQILGQKVEFLVSFYNNEISEKSEIFDDQFSVERPDGSNFTLKIRSTKLEDSAMYFCASSQYPGSNQPQHFGDGTRLSIL.

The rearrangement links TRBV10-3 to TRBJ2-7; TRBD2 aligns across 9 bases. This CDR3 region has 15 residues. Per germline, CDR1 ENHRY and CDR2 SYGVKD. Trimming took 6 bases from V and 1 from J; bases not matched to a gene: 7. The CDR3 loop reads CAISVGLAGSYEQYF. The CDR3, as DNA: TGTGCCATCAGCGTTGGGCTAGCGGGATCCTACGAGCAGTACTTC.

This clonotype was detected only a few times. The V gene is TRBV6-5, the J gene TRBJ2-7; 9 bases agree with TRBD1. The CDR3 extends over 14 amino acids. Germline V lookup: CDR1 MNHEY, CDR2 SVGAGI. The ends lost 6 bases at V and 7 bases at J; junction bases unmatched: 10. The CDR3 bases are TGTGCCAGCAGGCCGGGACAGGGTGTAAGGGAGCAGTACTTC. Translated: CASRPGQGVREQYF.

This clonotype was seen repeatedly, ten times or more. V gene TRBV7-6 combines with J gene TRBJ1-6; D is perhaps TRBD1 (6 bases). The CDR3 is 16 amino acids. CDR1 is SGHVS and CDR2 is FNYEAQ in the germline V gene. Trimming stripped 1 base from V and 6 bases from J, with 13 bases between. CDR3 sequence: CASSLGAWGANSPLHF. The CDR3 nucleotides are TGTGCCAGCAGCTTAGGGGCCTGGGGGGCTAATTCACCCCTCCACTTT.